These T cell receptor beta chains were read from a single sample in a study of CD8+ T cells in alopecia areata. TCRdb's copy holds only in-frame clones and misses some; the assay was immunoSEQ multiplex PCR. The data show some 190,000 clones, around 60% seen once. Sequenced material: CD4+ T cells sorted from blood, taken at week 4, from a patient treated with tofacitinib. The receptors shown here come from a human donor with alopecia areata. The CDR3 runs from the conserved cysteine through the conserved F or W. The D gene is left open where the match is weak. The size entry is marked missing in some rows and otherwise reads once, few, many or a size class.

TRBJ2-6,.,.,TRBV9,TGTGCCAGCAGCAGACAGGGCGGGGTGGATGGGGCCAACGTCCTGACTTTC,CASSRQGGVDGANVLTF
TRBJ1-1,.,.,TRBV13,TGTGCCAGCAGCTTAGGTCGGAGTTATGAAGCTTTCTTT,CASSLGRSYEAFF
TRBJ2-5,TRBD2,.,TRBV6-6,TGTGCCAGCAGCGGGACTAGGTTTGAGACCCAGTACTTC,CASSGTRFETQYF
TRBJ2-7,.,few,TRBV29-1,TGCAGCGTTGATCAGGGAGGATCCTACGAGCAGTACTTC,CSVDQGGSYEQYF
TRBJ1-1,.,.,TRBV30,TGTGCCTGGAGTGTAAGAGGGGCGGGCACTGAAGCTTTCTTT,CAWSVRGAGTEAFF
TRBJ2-1,.,.,TRBV29-1,TGCAGCGTTGTGGGCGAGAGCTCCTACAATGAGCAGTTCTTC,CSVVGESSYNEQFF
TRBJ2-5,.,.,TRBV6-6,TGTGCCAGCGCCAGGGACGGGGAAGAGACCCAGTACTTC,CASARDGEETQYF
TRBJ1-5,TRBD1,.,TRBV18,TGTGCCAGCTCACCACCCGGGACAGGGTATCAGCCCCAGCATTTT,CASSPPGTGYQPQHF
TRBJ2-3,TRBD1,.,TRBV29-1,TGCAGCTCGCGACAGGGGGGGGCCCTTACAGATACGCAGTATTTT,CSSRQGGALTDTQYF
TRBJ2-7,.,.,TRBV9,TGTGCCAGCAGCGTATCCACGTTTTACGAGCAGTACTTC,CASSVSTFYEQYF
TRBJ2-5,.,.,TRBV6-1,TGTGCCAGCAGTGAACTACAAGCCGGGGCCCAGTACTTC,CASSELQAGAQYF
TRBJ1-1,.,.,TRBV2,TGTGCCACTCCACGACGGATGAACACTGAAGCTTTCTTT,CATPRRMNTEAFF
TRBJ2-5,.,few,TRBV7-2,TGTGCCAGCAGCTTAGAGGACAGTGCCCGGTTCACCCAGTACTTC,CASSLEDSARFTQYF
TRBJ2-7,TRBD1,.,TRBV6-6,TGTGCCAGCAGCGACAGGGGCCACGAGCAGTACTTC,CASSDRGHEQYF
TRBJ2-5,.,few,TRBV7-9,TGTGCCAGCAGCTTAGCGAGGGGAGATCAAGAGACCCAGTACTTC,CASSLARGDQETQYF
TRBJ1-2,.,.,TRBV5-4,TGTGCCAGCAGCTTTTCCGGGTACTATGGCTACACCTTC,CASSFSGYYGYTF
TRBJ2-7,.,.,TRBV30,TGTGCCCGTAGTGTGGCGGGTGGGGACGAGCAGTACTTC,CARSVAGGDEQYF
TRBJ2-4,.,few,TRBV6-1,TGTGCCAGCAGTGAACCCCTAATAGGGACGGCCGTATTTAGAAACATTCAGTACTTC,CASSEPLIGTAVFRNIQYF
TRBJ1-5,.,.,TRBV4-1,TGCGCCAGCAGCCAATCCGAAAGCAGCAATCAGCCCCAGCATTTT,CASSQSESSNQPQHF
TRBJ2-3,.,few,TRBV19,TGTGCCAGTAGTATCGACTGGAATACGCAGTATTTT,CASSIDWNTQYF
TRBJ2-7,.,few,TRBV4-3,TGCGCCAGCAGCCAAGTGGGGAACCTGGGGGAGCAGTACTTC,CASSQVGNLGEQYF
TRBJ2-1,TRBD2,.,TRBV10-3,TGTGCCATCAGGGAAGCGGGAGTAGTTTTCAATGAGCAGTTCTTC,CAIREAGVVFNEQFF
TRBJ2-2,TRBD1,.,TRBV29-1,TGCAGCGCCGACCTGACAGGGGGCCGAACCGGGGAGCTGTTTTTT,CSADLTGGRTGELFF
TRBJ1-2,.,.,TRBV7-9,TGTGCCAGCAGCTTAGAACATGGCTACACCTTC,CASSLEHGYTF
TRBJ2-5,.,once,TRBV2,TGTGCCAGCATGAGGAGACAGCAAGAGACCCAGTACTTC,CASMRRQQETQYF
TRBJ2-3,.,.,TRBV19,TGTGCCAGCACAACCGCGCGGGGGCATACGCAGTATTTT,CASTTARGHTQYF
TRBJ2-1,.,few,TRBV27,TGTGCCAGCAGTTTACCTGTTGGGGGGCCCAAGGGGCGCTCCTACAATGAGCAGTTCTTC,CASSLPVGGPKGRSYNEQFF
TRBJ2-7,TRBD1,.,TRBV5-1,TGCGCCAGCAGTGATCCCCCCGGGACAGGCTTTGACGAGCAGTACTTC,CASSDPPGTGFDEQYF
TRBJ2-3,TRBD2,many,TRBV18,TGTGCCAGCTCACCGGTTGGGACTAGCGGGAGAGAAAGCACAGATACGCAGTATTTT,CASSPVGTSGRESTDTQYF
TRBJ1-1,TRBD1,few,TRBV29-1,TGCAGCGTTTGGACAGGGTTTGAAGCTTTCTTT,CSVWTGFEAFF
TRBJ1-2,.,few,TRBV30,TGTGCCTGGAGTCCCAGGGAAGACTATGGCTACACCTTC,CAWSPREDYGYTF
TRBJ2-7,.,.,TRBV25-1,TGTGCCAGCAGGGGCGGATCCTACGAGCAGTACTTC,CASRGGSYEQYF